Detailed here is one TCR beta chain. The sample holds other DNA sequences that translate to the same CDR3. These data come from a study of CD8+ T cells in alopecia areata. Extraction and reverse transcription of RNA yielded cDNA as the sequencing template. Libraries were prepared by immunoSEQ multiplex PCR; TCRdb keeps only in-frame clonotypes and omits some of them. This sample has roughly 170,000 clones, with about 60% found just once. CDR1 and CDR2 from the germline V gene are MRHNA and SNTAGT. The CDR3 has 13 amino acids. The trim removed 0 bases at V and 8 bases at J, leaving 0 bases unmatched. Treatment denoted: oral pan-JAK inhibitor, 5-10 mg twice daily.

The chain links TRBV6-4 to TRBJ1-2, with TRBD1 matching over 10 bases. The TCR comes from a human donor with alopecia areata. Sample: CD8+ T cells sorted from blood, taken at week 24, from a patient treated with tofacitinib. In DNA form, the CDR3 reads TGTGCCAGCAGTGACTCGACAGGGGGCGGCTACACCTTC. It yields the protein CASSDSTGGGYTF.